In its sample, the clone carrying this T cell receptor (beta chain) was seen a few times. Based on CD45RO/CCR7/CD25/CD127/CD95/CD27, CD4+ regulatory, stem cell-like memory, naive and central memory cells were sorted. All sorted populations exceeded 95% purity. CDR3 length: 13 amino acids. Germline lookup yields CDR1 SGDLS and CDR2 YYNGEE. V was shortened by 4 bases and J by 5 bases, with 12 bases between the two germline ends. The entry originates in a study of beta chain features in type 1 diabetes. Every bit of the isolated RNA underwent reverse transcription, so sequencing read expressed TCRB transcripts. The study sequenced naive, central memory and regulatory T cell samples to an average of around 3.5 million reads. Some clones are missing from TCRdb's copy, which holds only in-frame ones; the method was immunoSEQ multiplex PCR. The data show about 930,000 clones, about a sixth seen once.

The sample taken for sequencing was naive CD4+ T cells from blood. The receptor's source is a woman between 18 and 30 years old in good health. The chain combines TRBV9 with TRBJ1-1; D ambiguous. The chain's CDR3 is CASSPSRGTEAFF. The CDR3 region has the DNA TGTGCCAGCAGCCCGTCGCGGGGAACTGAAGCTTTCTTT.